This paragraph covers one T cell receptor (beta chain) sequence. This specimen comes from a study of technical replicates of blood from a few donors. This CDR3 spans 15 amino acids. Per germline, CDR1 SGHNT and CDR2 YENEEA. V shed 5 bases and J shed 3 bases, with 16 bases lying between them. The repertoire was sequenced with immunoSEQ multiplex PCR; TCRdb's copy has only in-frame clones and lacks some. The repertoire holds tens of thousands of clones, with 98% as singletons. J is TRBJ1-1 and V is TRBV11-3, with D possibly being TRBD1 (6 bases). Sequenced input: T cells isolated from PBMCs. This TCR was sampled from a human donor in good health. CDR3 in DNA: TGTGCCAGCAGCCCCCGGGGGGGCATGCACACTGAAGCTTTCTTT. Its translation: CASSPRGGMHTEAFF.